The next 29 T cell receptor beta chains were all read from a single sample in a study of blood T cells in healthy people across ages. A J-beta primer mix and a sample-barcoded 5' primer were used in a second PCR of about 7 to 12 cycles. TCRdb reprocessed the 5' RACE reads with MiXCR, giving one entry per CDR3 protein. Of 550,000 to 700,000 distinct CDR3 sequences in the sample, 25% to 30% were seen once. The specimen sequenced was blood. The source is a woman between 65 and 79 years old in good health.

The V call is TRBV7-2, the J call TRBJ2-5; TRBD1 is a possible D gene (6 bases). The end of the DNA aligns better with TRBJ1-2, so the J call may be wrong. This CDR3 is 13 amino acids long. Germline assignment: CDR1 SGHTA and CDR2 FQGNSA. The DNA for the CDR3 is TGTGCCAGCAGCTCTCGACAGGAGTGGGGCTACACCTTC. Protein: CASSSRQEWGYTF.

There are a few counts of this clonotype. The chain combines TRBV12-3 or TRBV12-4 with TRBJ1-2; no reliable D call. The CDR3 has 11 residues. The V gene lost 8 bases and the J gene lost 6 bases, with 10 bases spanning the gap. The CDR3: CASGYNNGYTF. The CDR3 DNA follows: TGTGCCAGCGGATACAATAATGGCTACACCTTC.

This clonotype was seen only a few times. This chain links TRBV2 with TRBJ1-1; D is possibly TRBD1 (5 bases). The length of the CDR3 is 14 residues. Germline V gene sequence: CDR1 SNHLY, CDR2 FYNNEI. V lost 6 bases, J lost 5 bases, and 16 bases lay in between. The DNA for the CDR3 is TGTGCCAGCAGCGTAGTCGCGGGGGGGACTGAAGCTTTCTTT. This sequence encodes CASSVVAGGTEAFF.

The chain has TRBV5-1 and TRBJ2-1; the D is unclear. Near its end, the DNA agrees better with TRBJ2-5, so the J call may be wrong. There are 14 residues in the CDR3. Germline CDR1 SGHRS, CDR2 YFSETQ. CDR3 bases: TGCGCCAGCAGCTTGCGTTCTTATGGGGAGACCCAGTACTTC. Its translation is CASSLRSYGETQYF.

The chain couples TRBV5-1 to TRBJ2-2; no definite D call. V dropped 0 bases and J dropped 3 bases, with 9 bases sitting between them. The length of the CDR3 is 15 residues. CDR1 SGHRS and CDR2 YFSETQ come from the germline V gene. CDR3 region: CASSLGQSHTGELFF. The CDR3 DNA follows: TGCGCCAGCAGCTTGGGGCAATCCCACACCGGGGAGCTGTTTTTT.

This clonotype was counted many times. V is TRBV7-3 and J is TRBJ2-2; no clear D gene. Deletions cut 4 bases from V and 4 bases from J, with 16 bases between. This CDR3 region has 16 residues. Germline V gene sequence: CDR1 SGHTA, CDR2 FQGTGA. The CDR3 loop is CASSSPKAVGTGELFF. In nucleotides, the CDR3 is TGTGCCAGCAGCTCCCCTAAAGCAGTTGGCACCGGGGAGCTGTTTTTT.

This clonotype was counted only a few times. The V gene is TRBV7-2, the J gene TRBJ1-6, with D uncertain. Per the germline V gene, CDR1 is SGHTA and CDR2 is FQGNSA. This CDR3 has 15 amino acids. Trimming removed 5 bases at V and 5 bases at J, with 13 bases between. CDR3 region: CASSPGSGNNSPLHF. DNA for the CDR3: TGTGCCAGCAGCCCCGGGTCAGGAAATAATTCACCCCTCCACTTT.

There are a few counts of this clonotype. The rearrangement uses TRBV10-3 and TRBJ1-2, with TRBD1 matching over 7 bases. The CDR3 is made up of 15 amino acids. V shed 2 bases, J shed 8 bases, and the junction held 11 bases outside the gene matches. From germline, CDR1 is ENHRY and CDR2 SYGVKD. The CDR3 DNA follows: TGTGCCATCAGTGAGGGGACCTACAGGGGAGCGGGCTACACCTTC. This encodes CAISEGTYRGAGYTF.

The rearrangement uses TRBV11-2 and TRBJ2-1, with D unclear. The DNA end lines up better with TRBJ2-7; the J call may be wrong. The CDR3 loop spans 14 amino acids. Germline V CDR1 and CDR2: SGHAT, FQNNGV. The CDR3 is CASSTTDRPYEQYF. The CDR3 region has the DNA TGTGCCAGCAGCACAACGGACCGACCCTACGAGCAGTACTTC.

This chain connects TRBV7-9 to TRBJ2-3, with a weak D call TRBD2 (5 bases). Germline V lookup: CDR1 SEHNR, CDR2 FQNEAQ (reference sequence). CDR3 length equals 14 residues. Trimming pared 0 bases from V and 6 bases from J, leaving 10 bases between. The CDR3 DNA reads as TGTGCCAGCAGCTTAGCGTCGACGGGGGATACGCAGTATTTT. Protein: CASSLASTGDTQYF. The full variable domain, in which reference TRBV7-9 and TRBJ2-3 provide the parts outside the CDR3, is DTGVSQNPRHKITKRGQNVTFRCDPISEHNRLYWYRQTLGQGPEFLTYFQNEAQLEKSRLLSDRFSAERPKGSFSTLEIQRTEQGDSAMYLCASSLASTGDTQYFGPGTRLTVL.

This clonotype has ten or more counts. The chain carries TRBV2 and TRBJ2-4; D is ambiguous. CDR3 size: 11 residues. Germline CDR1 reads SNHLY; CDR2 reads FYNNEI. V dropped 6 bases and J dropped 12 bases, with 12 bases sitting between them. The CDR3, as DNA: TGTGCCAGCAGGCAGGAGCGTGATCAGTACTTC. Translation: CASRQERDQYF.

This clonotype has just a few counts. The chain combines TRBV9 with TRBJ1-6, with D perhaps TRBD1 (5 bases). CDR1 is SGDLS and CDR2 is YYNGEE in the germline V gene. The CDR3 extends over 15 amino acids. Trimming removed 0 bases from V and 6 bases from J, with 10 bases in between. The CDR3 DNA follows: TGTGCCAGCAGCGTAGAAGGGGTCTCTAATTCACCCCTCCACTTT. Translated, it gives CASSVEGVSNSPLHF.

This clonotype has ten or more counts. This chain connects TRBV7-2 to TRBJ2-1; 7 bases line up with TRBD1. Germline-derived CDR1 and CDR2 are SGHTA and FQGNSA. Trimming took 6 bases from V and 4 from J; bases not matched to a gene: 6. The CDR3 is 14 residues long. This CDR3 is CASRTGQEYNEQFF. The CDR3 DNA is TGTGCCAGCAGAACTGGACAGGAGTACAATGAGCAGTTCTTC.

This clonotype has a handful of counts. The CDR3 loop reads CASRNPSGGEETQYF. The CDR3 bases are TGCGCCAGCAGGAATCCTAGCGGGGGGGAAGAGACCCAGTACTTC. V is TRBV5-1 and J is TRBJ2-1, with 12 bases fitting TRBD2. The J call is doubtful: the DNA matches TRBJ2-5 better. The germline V gene encodes CDR1 SGHRS and CDR2 YFSETQ. This CDR3 comprises 15 residues.

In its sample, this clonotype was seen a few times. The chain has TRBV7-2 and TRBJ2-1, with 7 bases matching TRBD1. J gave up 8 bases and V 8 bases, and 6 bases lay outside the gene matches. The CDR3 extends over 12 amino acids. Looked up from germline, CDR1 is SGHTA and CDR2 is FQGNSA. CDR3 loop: CASAVRGHEQFF. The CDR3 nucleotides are TGTGCCAGCGCCGTAAGGGGGCATGAGCAGTTCTTC.

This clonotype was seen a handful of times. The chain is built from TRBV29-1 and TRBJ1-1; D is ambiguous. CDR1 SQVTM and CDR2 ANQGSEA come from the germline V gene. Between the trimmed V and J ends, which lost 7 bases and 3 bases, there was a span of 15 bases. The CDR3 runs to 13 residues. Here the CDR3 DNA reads TGCAGCGCTGGCCGGTCGGTACACACTGAAGCTTTCTTT. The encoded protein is CSAGRSVHTEAFF.

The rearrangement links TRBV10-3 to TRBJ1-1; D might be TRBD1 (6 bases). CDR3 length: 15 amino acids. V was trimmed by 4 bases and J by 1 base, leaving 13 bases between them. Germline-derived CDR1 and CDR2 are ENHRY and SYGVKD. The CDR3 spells CAISGMSGANTEAFF. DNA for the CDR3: TGTGCCATCAGTGGAATGTCGGGGGCGAACACTGAAGCTTTCTTT.

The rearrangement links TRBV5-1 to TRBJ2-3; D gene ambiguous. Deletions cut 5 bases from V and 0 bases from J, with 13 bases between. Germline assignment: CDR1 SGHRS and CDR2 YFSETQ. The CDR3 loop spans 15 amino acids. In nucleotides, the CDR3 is TGCGCCAGCAGTGCTTCGACCCGAAGCACAGATACGCAGTATTTT. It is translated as CASSASTRSTDTQYF.

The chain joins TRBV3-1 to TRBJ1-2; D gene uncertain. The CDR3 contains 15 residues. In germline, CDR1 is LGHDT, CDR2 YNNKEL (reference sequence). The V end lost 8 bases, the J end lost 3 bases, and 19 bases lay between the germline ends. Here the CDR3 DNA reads TGTGCCAGCTTTAAGTCCGAGGGATCCCACTATGGCTACACCTTC. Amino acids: CASFKSEGSHYGYTF.

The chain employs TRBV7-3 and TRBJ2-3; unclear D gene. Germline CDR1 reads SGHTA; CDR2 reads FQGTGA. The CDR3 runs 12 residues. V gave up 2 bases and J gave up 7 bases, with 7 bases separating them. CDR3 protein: CASSLDRYTQYF. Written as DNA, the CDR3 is TGTGCCAGCAGCTTAGACCGGTATACGCAGTATTTT.

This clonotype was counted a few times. The CDR3 DNA reads TGTGCCACCAGCAGAGATTTGACATCTTCCTACGAGCAGTACTTC. This sequence encodes CATSRDLTSSYEQYF. The rearrangement uses TRBV15 and TRBJ2-7; D call uncertain. The CDR3 is made up of 15 amino acids. Germline V gives CDR1 LNHNV, CDR2 YYDKDF (reference sequence). Trimming stripped 0 bases from V and 1 base from J, with 10 bases between.

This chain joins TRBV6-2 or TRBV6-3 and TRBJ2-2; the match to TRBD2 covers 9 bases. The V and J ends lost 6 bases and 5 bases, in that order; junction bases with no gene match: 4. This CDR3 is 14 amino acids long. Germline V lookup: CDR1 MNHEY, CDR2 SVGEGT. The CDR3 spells CASSRSGGTGELFF. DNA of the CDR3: TGTGCCAGCAGCCGTAGCGGGGGAACCGGGGAGCTGTTTTTT.

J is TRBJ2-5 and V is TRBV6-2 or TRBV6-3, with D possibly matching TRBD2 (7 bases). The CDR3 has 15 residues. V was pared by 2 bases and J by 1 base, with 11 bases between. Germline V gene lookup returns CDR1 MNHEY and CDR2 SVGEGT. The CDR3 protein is CASSYGGGGQETQYF. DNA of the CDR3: TGTGCCAGCAGTTACGGGGGAGGGGGCCAAGAGACCCAGTACTTC.

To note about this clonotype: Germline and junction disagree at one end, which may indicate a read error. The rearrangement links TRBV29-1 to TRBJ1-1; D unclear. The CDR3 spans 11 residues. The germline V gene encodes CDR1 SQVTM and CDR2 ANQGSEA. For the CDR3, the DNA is TGCAACGTTGCCGCGAAGCCTGAAGCTTTCTTT. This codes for CNVAAKPEAFF. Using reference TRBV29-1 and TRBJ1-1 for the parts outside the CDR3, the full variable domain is SAVISQKPSRDICQRGTSLTIQCQVDSQVTMMFWYRQQPGQSLTLIATANQGSEATYESGFVIDKFPISRPNLTFSTLTVSNMSPEDSSIYLCNVAAKPEAFFGQGTRLTVV.

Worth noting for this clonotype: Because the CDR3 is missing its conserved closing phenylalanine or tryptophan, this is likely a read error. The CDR3 here is CSVLSPGDRGYTL. Here the CDR3 DNA reads TGCAGCGTTCTCTCGCCGGGGGACCGGGGCTACACCCTC. The genes are TRBV29-1 and TRBJ1-2; perhaps TRBD1 as D (5 bases). There are 13 residues in the CDR3. V was pared by 5 bases and J by 8 bases, with 18 bases between. Germline values: CDR1 SQVTM, CDR2 ANQGSEA.

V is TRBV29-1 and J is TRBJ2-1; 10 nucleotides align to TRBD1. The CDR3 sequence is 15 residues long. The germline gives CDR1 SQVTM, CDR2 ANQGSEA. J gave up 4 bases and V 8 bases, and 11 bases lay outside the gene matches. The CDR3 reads CSSIMGDRGYNEQFF. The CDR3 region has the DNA TGCAGCTCTATCATGGGGGACAGGGGTTACAATGAGCAGTTCTTC.

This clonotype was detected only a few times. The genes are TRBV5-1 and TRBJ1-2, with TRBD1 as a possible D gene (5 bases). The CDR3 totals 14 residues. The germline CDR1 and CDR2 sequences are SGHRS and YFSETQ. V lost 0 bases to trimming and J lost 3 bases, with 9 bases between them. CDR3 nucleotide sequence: TGCGCCAGCAGCTTGGCTGGGGGGGACTATGGCTACACCTTC. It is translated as CASSLAGGDYGYTF.

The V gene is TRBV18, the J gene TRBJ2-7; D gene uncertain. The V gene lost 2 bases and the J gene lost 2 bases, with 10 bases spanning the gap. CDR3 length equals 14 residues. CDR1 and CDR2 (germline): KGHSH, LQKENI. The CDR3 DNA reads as TGTGCCAGCTCACCATCCTTTAGAACCTACGAGCAGTACTTC. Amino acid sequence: CASSPSFRTYEQYF.

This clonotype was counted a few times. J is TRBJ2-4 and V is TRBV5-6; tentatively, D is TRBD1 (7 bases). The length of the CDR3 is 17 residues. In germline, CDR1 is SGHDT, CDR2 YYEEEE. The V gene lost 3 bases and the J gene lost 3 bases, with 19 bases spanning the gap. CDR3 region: CASSWTLDREDKNIQYF. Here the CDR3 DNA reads TGTGCCAGCAGCTGGACCCTTGACAGGGAGGACAAAAACATTCAGTACTTC.